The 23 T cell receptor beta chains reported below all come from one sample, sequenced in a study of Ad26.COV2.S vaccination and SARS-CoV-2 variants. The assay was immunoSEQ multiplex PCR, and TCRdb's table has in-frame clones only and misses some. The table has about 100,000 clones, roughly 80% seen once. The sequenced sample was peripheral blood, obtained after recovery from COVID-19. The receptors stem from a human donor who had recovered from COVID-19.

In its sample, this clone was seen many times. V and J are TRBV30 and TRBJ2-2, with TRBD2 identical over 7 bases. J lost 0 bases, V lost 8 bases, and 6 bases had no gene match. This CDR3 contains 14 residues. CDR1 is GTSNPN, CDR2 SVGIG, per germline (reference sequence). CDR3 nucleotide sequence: TGTGCCCGAACGGGGGGAACGAACACCGGGGAGCTGTTTTTT. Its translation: CARTGGTNTGELFF.

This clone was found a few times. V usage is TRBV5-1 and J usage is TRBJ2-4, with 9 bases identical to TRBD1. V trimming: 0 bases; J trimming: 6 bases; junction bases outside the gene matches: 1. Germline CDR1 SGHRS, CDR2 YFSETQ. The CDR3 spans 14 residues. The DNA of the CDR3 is TGCGCCAGCAGCTTGGGGGACAGGGTAAACATTCAGTACTTC. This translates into CASSLGDRVNIQYF.

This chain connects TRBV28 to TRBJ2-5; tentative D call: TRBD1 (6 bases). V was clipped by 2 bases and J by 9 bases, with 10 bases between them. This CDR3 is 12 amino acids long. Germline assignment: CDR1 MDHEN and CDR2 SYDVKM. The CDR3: CASSLRGKAQYF. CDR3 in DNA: TGTGCCAGCAGTTTAAGGGGGAAGGCCCAGTACTTC.

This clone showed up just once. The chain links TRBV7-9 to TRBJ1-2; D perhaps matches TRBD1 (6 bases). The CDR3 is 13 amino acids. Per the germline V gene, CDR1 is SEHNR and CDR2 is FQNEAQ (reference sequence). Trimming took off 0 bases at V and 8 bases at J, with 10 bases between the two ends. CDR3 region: CASSLAQGGGYTF. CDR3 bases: TGTGCCAGCAGCTTAGCACAGGGAGGGGGCTACACCTTC.

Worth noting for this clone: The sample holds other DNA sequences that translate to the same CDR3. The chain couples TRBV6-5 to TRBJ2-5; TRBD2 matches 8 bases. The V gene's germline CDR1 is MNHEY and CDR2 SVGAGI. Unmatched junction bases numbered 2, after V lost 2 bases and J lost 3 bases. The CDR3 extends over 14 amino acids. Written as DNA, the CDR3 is TGTGCCAGCAGTTACACTAGCGGAGAAGAGACCCAGTACTTC. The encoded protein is CASSYTSGEETQYF.

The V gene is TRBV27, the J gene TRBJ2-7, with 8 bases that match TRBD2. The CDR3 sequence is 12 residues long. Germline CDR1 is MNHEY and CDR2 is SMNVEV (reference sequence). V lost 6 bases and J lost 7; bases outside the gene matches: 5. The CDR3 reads CASSRGGGEQYF. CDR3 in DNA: TGTGCCAGCAGCCGGGGGGGAGGGGAGCAGTACTTC.

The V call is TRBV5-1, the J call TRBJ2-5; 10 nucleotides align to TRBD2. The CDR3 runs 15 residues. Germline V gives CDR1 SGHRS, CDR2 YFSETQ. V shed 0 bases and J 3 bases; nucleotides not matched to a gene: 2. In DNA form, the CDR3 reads TGCGCCAGCAGCTTGGTAGCGGGGGGTGAAGAGACCCAGTACTTC. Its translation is CASSLVAGGEETQYF. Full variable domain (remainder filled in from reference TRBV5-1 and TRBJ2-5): KAGVTQTPRYLIKTRGQQVTLSCSPISGHRSVSWYQQTPGQGLQFLFEYFSETQRNKGNFPGRFSGRQFSNSRSEMNVSTLELGDSALYLCASSLVAGGEETQYFGPGTRLLVL.

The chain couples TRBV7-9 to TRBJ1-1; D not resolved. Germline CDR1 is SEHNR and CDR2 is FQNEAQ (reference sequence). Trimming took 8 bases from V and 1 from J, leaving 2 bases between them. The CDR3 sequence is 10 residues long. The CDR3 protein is CASANTEAFF. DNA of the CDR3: TGTGCCAGCGCGAACACTGAAGCTTTCTTT.

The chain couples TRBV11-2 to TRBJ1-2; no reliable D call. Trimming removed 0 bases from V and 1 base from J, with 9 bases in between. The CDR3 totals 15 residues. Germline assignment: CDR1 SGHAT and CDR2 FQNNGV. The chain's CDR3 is CASSLDPGRNYGYTF. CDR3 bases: TGTGCCAGCAGCTTAGATCCCGGCCGTAACTATGGCTACACCTTC.

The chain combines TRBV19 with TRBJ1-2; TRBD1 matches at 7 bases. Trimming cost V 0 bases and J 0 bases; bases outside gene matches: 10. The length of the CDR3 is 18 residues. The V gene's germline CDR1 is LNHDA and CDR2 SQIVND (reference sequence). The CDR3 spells CASSIETGRSGANYGYTF. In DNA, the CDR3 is TGTGCCAGTAGTATAGAGACAGGGAGAAGCGGAGCTAACTATGGCTACACCTTC.

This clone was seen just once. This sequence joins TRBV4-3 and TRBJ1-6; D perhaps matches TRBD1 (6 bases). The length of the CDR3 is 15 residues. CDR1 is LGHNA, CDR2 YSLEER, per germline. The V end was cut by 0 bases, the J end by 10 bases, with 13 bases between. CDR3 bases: TGCGCCAGCAGCCAAGATGGGGGCTCATGGTCACCCCTCCACTTT. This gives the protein CASSQDGGSWSPLHF.

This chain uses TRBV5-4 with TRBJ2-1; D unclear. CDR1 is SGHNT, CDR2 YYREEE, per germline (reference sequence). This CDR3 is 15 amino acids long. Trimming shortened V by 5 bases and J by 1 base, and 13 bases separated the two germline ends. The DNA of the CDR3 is TGTGCCAGCAGACCCCGTGGACGTTCCTACAATGAGCAGTTCTTC. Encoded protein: CASRPRGRSYNEQFF. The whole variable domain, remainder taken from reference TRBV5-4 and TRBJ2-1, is ETGVTQSPTHLIKTRGQQVTLRCSSQSGHNTVSWYQQALGQGPQFIFQYYREEENGRGNFPPRFSGLQFPNYSSELNVNALELDDSALYLCASRPRGRSYNEQFFGPGTRLTVL.

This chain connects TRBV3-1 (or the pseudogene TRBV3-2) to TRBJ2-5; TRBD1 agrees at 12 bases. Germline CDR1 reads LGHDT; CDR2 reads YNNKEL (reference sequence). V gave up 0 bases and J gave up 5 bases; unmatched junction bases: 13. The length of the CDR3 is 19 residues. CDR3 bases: TGTGCCAGCAGCCAAGATTTGTCTTATGGGACAGGGGGCGGGGAGACCCAGTACTTC. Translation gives CASSQDLSYGTGGGETQYF.

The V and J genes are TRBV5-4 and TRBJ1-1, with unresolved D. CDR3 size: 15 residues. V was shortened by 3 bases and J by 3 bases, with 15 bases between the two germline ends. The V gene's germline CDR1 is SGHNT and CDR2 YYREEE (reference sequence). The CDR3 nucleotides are TGTGCCAGCAGCTCCCCGGGTGGTTCCGACACTGAAGCTTTCTTT. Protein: CASSSPGGSDTEAFF.

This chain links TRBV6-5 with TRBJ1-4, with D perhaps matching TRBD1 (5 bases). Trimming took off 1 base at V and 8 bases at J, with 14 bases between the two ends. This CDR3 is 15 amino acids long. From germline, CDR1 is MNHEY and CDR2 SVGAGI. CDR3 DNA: TGTGCCAGCAGTTACTGGGGCAGGGAGGGGGAAAAACTGTTTTTT. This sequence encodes CASSYWGREGEKLFF.

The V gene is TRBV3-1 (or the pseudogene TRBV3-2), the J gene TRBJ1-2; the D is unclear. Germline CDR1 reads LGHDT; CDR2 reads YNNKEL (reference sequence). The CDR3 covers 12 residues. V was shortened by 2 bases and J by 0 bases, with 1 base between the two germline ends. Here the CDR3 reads CASSQSNYGYTF. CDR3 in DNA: TGTGCCAGCAGCCAATCTAACTATGGCTACACCTTC.

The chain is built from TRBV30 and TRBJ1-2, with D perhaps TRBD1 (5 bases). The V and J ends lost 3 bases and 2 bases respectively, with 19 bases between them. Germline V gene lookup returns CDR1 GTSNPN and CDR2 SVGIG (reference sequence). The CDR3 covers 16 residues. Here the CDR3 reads CAWSDTVRNRNYGYTF. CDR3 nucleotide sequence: TGTGCCTGGAGCGACACCGTTAGAAACAGGAACTATGGCTACACCTTC.

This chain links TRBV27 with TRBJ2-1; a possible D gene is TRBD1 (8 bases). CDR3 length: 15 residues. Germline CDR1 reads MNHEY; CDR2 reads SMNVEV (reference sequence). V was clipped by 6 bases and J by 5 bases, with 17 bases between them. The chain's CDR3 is CASSLDRGGNNEQFF. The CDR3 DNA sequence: TGTGCCAGCAGCCTCGACAGGGGAGGGAACAATGAGCAGTTCTTC.

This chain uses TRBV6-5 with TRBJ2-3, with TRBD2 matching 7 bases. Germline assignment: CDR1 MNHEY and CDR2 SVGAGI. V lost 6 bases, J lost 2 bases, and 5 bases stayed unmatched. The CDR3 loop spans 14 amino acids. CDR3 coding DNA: TGTGCCAGCAGGCTCGGGGGGACCACAGATACGCAGTATTTT. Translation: CASRLGGTTDTQYF.

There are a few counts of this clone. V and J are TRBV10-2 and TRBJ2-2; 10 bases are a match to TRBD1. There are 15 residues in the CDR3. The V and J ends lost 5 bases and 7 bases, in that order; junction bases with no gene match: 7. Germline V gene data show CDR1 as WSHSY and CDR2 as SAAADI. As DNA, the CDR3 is TGCGCCAGCAGTTGGGACAGGGGTTTGAACGGGGAGCTGTTTTTT. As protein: CASSWDRGLNGELFF.

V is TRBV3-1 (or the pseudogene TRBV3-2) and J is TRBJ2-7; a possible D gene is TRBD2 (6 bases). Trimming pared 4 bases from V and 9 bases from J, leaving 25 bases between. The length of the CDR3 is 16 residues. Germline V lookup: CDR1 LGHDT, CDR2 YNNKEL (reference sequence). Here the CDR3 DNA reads TGTGCCAGCAGCCGAAGCACCGGGACTCAAGGCGGACCGCAGTACTTC. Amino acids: CASSRSTGTQGGPQYF.

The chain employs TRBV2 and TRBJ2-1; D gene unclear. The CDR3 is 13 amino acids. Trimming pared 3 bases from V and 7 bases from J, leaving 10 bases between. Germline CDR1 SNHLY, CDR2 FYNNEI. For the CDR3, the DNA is TGTGCCAGCAGTGACGACGCCGGGAATGAGCAGTTCTTC. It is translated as CASSDDAGNEQFF. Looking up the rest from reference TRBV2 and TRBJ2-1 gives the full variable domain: EPEVTQTPSHQVTQMGQEVILRCVPISNHLYFYWYRQILGQKVEFLVSFYNNEISEKSEIFDDQFSVERPDGSNFTLKIRSTKLEDSAMYFCASSDDAGNEQFFGPGTRLTVL.

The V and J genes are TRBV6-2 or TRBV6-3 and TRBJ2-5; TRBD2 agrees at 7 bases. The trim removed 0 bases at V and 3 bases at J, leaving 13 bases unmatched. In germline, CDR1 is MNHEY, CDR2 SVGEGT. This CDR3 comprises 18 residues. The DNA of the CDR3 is TGTGCCAGCAGTTACTCGAGAGGAGGCGGGAGAGGAAAAGAGACCCAGTACTTC. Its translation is CASSYSRGGGRGKETQYF.